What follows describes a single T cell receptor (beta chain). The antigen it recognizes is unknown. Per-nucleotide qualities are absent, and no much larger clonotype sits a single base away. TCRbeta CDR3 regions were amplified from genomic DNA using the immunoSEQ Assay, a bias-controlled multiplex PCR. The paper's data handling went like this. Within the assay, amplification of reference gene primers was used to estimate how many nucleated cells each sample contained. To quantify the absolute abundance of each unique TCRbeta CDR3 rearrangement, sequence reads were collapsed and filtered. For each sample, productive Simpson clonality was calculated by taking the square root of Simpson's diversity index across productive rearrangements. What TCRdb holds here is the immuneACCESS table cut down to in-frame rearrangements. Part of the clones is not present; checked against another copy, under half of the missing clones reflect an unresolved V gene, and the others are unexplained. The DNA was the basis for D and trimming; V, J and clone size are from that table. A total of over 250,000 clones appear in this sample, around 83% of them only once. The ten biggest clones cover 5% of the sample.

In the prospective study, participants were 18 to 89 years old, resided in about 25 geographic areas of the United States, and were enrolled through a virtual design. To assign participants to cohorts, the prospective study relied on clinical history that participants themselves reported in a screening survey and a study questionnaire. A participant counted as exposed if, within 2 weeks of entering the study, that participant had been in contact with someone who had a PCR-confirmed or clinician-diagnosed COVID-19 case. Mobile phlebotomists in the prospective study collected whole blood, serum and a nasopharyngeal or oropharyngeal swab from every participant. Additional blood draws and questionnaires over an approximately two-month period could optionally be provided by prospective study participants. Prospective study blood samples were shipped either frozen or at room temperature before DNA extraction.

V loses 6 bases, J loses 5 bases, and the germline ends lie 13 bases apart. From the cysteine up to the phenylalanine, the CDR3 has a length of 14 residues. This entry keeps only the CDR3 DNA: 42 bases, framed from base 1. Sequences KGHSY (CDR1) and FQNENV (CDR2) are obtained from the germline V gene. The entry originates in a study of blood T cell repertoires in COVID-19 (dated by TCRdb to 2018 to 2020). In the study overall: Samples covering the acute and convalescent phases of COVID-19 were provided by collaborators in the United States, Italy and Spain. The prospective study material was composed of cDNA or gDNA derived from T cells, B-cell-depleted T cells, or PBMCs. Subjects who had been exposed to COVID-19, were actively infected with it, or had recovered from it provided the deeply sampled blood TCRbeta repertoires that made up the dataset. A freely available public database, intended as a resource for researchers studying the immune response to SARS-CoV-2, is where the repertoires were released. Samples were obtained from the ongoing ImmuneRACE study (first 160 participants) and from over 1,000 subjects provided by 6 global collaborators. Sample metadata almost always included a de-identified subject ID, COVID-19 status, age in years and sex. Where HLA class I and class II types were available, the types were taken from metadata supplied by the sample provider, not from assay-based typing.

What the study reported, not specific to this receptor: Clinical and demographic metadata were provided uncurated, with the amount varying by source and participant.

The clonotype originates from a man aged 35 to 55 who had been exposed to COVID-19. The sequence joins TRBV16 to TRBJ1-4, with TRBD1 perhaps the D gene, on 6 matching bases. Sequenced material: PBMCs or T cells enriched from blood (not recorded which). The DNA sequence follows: TGTGCCAGCAGTTCCGGGACATTCAATGAAAAACTGTTTTTT. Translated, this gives CASSSGTFNEKLFF.